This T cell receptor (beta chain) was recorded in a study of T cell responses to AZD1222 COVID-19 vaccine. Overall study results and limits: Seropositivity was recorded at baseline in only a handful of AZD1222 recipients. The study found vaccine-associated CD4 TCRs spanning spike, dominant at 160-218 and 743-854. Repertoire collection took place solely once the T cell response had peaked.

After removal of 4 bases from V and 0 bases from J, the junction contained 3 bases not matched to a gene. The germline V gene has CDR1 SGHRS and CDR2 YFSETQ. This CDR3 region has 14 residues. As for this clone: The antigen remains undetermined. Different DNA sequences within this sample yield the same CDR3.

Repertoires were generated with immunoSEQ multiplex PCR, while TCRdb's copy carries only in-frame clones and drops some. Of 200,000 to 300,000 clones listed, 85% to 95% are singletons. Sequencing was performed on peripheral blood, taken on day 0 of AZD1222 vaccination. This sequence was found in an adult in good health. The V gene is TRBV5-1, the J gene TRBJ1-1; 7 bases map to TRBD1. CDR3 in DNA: TGCGCCAGCAGCCCGGGACAGATGAACACTGAAGCTTTCTTT. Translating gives CASSPGQMNTEAFF.